A single TCR beta chain is shown here with its context. The target antigen is unknown. Germline V gene data show CDR1 as MNHNY and CDR2 as SVGAGI (reference sequence). Trimming shortened V by 7 bases and J by 3 bases, and 16 bases separated the two germline ends. The CDR3 sequence is 14 residues long. This sample is part of a study of blood T cells in healthy people across ages. Whole-study findings and limits: Unsorted PBMC input precluded a conclusive naive versus antigen-experienced comparison.

Primers used in a second PCR of about 7 to 12 cycles were a sample-barcoded 5' primer and a J-beta primer mix. From the 5' RACE reads, TCRdb called clonotypes with MiXCR, one entry per CDR3 protein. The sample has 450,000 to 600,000 distinct CDR3 sequences, about 26% seen once; the top ten hold 3% to 4%. These same data were also listed under a study on T cells of mothers and their children. As that report states: Three healthy Caucasian mothers and their six children were the donors. Per mother, over 9.5 million TCR beta CDR3 reads were obtained; per child, roughly 2.9 million. The shaping of TCR recombination output by thymic selection is similar in related and unrelated pairs.

The chain uses TRBV6-6 and TRBJ2-7; D is unclear. The sequence was collected from a boy aged 2 to 10 in good health. What was sequenced was blood. The CDR3, as DNA: TGTGCCAGCACTCCCACCGACCTACTCTACGAGCAGTACTTC. Amino acids: CASTPTDLLYEQYF.